This T cell receptor (beta chain) was obtained from a study of CD8 T cells in Susac syndrome. V was cut by 8 bases and J by 5 bases, with 13 bases left in between. The germline V gene has CDR1 SNHLY and CDR2 FYNNEI. The CDR3 sequence is 12 residues long. Random hexamers were used to reverse transcribe the RNA input (roughly 0.5 to 1 ug). The amplification used immunoSEQ multiplex PCR on TCR beta CDR3; it spanned 54 Vbeta and 13 Jbeta. In TCRdb, the immunoSEQ multiplex PCR reads were re-called with MiXCR into one record per CDR3 protein. The sample includes fewer than 200,000 distinct CDR3 sequences, approximately 94% seen only once; the top ten take 0.1%. Purification of the CD8+ and CD4+ T cells relied on negative isolation, and TEMRA cells underwent FACS enrichment.

The TCR was taken from a human donor in good health. The V and J genes are TRBV2 and TRBJ2-7; D remains ambiguous. Sample: CD4+ T cells from PBMCs. CDR3 loop: CASRVSSHEQYF. CDR3 sequence (DNA): TGTGCCAGCCGGGTATCCAGTCACGAGCAGTACTTC.